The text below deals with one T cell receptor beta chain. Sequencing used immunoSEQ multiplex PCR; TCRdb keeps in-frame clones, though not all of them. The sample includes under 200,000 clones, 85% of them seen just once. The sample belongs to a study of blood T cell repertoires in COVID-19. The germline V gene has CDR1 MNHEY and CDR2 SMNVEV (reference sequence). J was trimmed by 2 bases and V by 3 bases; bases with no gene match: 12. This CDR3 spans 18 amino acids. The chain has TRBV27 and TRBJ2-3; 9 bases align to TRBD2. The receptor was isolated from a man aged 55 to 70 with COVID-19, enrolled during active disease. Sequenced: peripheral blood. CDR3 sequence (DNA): TGTGCCAGCAGTTTTACCCTCCCACTAGCGGGCTACACAGATACGCAGTATTTT. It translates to CASSFTLPLAGYTDTQYF.